The next 8 T cell receptor beta chains were all read from a single sample in a study of T cell repertoires in cytomegalovirus infection. MiXCR was run by TCRdb on the reads, yielding one entry per CDR3 protein. The table has 200,000 to 300,000 distinct CDR3 sequences, roughly 15% seen once. The specimen sequenced was PBMCs. The receptors shown here come from a human donor in good health (CMV status not recorded). Some clones in this sample may be carry-over from other donors' samples.

This clonotype was seen many times. V and J are TRBV28 and TRBJ2-3, with D unclear. CDR1 and CDR2 from the germline V gene are MDHEN and SYDVKM. V shed 6 bases and J shed 5 bases, with 12 bases lying between them. The CDR3 length is 13 residues. The CDR3 DNA sequence: TGTGCCAGCAGGCCAGTTAATAGAGATACGCAGTATTTT. This translates into CASRPVNRDTQYF.

This clonotype was picked up a small number of times. The chain combines TRBV20-1 with TRBJ2-1, with D possibly matching TRBD2 (5 bases). The V end was cut by 2 bases, the J end by 6 bases, with 20 bases between. Germline V gene data show CDR1 as DFQATT and CDR2 as SNEGSKA (reference sequence). CDR3 length: 16 amino acids. As DNA, the CDR3 is TGCAGTGCTAGAATGCGCGGGTCTTCTGTAAGCAATGAGCAGTTCTTC. This sequence encodes CSARMRGSSVSNEQFF.

This clonotype has ten or more counts. The CDR3 loop is CASSSQRGTQYF. CDR3 sequence (DNA): TGTGCCAGCAGCTCACAGAGGGGGACCCAGTACTTC. The genes are TRBV7-2 and TRBJ2-5; D tentatively fits TRBD1 or TRBD2 (5 bases each). The germline V gene encodes CDR1 SGHTA and CDR2 FQGNSA. The CDR3 contains 12 residues. Deletions cut 4 bases from V and 7 bases from J, with 10 bases between. Full variable domain (outside the CDR3, taken from reference TRBV7-2 and TRBJ2-5): GAGVSQSPSNKVTEKGKDVELRCDPISGHTALYWYRQSLGQGLEFLIYFQGNSAPDKSGLPSDRFSAERTGGSVSTLTIQRTQQEDSAVYLCASSSQRGTQYFGPGTRLLVL.

This clonotype came up many times. The chain links TRBV4-1 to TRBJ2-3, with 8 bases that match TRBD2. CDR3 size: 16 residues. Germline V CDR1 and CDR2: MGHRA, YSYEKL. With 2 bases clipped from V and 5 bases from J, the junction kept 9 bases outside the gene matches. CDR3 region: CASSQPAGETGDTQYF. CDR3 in DNA: TGCGCCAGCAGCCAACCAGCGGGGGAGACGGGAGATACGCAGTATTTT.

Ten or more counts support this clonotype. The chain has TRBV7-8 and TRBJ2-4, with 7 nucleotides matching TRBD1. CDR3 length: 18 residues. Germline assignment: CDR1 SGHVS and CDR2 FQNEAQ. V lost 2 bases, J lost 0 bases, and 10 bases stayed unmatched. This CDR3 reads CASSLNRWDSLAKNIQYF. Written as DNA, the CDR3 is TGTGCCAGCAGCTTAAATCGATGGGACAGCCTAGCCAAAAACATTCAGTACTTC.

This sequence joins TRBV6-2 or TRBV6-3 and TRBJ1-5; 7 nucleotides align to TRBD1. The better agreement between TRBJ2-3 and the DNA end casts doubt on the J call. Looked up from germline, CDR1 is MNHEY and CDR2 is SVGEGT. The CDR3 length is 16 residues. The CDR3 here is CASRKGATHSNQPQYF. The CDR3 nucleotides read TGTGCCAGCAGGAAGGGGGCCACCCATAGCAATCAGCCCCAGTATTTT.

V gene TRBV15 combines with J gene TRBJ1-1; tentative D call: TRBD1 (5 bases). The CDR3 contains 14 residues. The V gene lost 0 bases and the J gene lost 5 bases, with 10 bases spanning the gap. Germline-derived CDR1 and CDR2 are LNHNV and YYDKDF (reference sequence). This CDR3 is CATSREGRETEAFF. The CDR3 DNA sequence: TGTGCCACCAGCAGAGAGGGCAGGGAAACTGAAGCTTTCTTT.

V and J are TRBV28 and TRBJ1-5; 9 nucleotides match TRBD1. V shed 6 bases, J shed 9 bases, and the junction held 3 bases outside the gene matches. CDR3 size: 12 residues. Germline CDR1 MDHEN, CDR2 SYDVKM. This CDR3 is CASSDRGRPQHF. The CDR3, as DNA: TGTGCCAGCAGCGACAGGGGGAGGCCCCAGCATTTT.